Shown below are 27 T cell receptor beta chains from a single sample sequenced in a study of technical replicates of blood from several donors (dated by TCRdb to 2015 to 2018). Libraries were made using the immunoSEQ multiplex PCR assay. TCRdb re-hosts the immuneACCESS table, in-frame sequences only. Its copies lack some clones; in the studies checked, an unresolved V gene accounts for under half of them, and the cause for the rest is not known. Across this sample there are around 60,000 clones, with around nine tenths seen only once. The ten biggest clones cover roughly 5.1% of the sample. The material sequenced was PBMCs. The receptors come from a human donor in good health. Some clones in this sample may be carry-over from other donors' samples.

The rearrangement uses TRBV15 and TRBJ1-2, with TRBD1 as a possible D gene (6 bases). CDR1 is LNHNV and CDR2 is YYDKDF in the germline V gene (reference sequence). CDR3 length: 13 amino acids. Trimming took off 2 bases at V and 2 bases at J, with 6 bases between the two ends. As DNA, the CDR3 is TGTGCCACCAGCAGAACAGGGAACTATGGCTACACCTTC. This gives the protein CATSRTGNYGYTF.

This clone has just one count. The genes are TRBV7-2 and TRBJ1-4; TRBD1 agrees at 9 bases. Trimming cost V 0 bases and J 6 bases; bases outside gene matches: 2. This CDR3 is built from 15 residues. Germline CDR1 is SGHTA and CDR2 is FQGNSA. The DNA for the CDR3 is TGTGCCAGCAGCTTAGCGGGACAGGGTTATGAAAAACTGTTTTTT. This gives the protein CASSLAGQGYEKLFF. The whole variable domain, remainder taken from reference TRBV7-2 and TRBJ1-4, is GAGVSQSPSNKVTEKGKDVELRCDPISGHTALYWYRQSLGQGLEFLIYFQGNSAPDKSGLPSDRFSAERTGGSVSTLTIQRTQQEDSAVYLCASSLAGQGYEKLFFGSGTQLSVL.

This clone was observed a handful of times. The V gene is TRBV9, the J gene TRBJ2-5; D not certain. Trimming left V 1 base short and J 1 base short, with 11 bases between. Looked up from germline, CDR1 is SGDLS and CDR2 is YYNGEE. The CDR3 loop spans 15 amino acids. In DNA form, the CDR3 reads TGTGCCAGCAGCGTATCACCGGTTCCCCAAGAGACCCAGTACTTC. It yields the protein CASSVSPVPQETQYF.

The chain joins TRBV10-3 to TRBJ2-1; D is uncertain. CDR1 and CDR2 from the germline V gene are ENHRY and SYGVKD. Between the trimmed V and J ends, which lost 7 bases and 4 bases, there was a span of 11 bases. The CDR3 loop spans 13 amino acids. DNA for the CDR3: TGTGCCATCACCGTCCAACTATACAATGAGCAGTTCTTC. Protein product: CAITVQLYNEQFF.

The CDR3 sequence is CASSPGQGAYYGYTF. The DNA of the CDR3 is TGTGCCAGCAGCCCCGGGCAGGGGGCCTACTATGGCTACACCTTC. The chain joins TRBV4-2 to TRBJ1-2; 8 nucleotides match TRBD1. From germline, CDR1 is LGHNA and CDR2 YNFKEQ. The CDR3 has 15 amino acids. V gave up 4 bases and J gave up 3 bases; unmatched junction bases: 7.

This clone was recorded once. This sequence joins TRBV9 and TRBJ2-2; weak D call: TRBD1 (6 bases). The CDR3 covers 17 residues. V lost 0 bases to trimming and J lost 4 bases, with 16 bases between them. Looked up from germline, CDR1 is SGDLS and CDR2 is YYNGEE. The DNA for the CDR3 is TGTGCCAGCAGCGTAGGAGGTCAGGGGTCGGCCACCGGGGAGCTGTTTTTT. Amino acids: CASSVGGQGSATGELFF.

The chain recombines TRBV19 with TRBJ2-7; possible D gene TRBD2, 6 bases. V dropped 4 bases and J dropped 6 bases, with 13 bases sitting between them. This CDR3 contains 13 residues. Germline-derived CDR1 and CDR2 are LNHDA and SQIVND (reference sequence). The CDR3 sequence is CASSTGLPSEQYF. CDR3 bases: TGTGCCAGTAGTACGGGACTCCCCTCCGAGCAGTACTTC.

The chain couples TRBV6-1 to TRBJ1-1; weak D call: TRBD1 (5 bases). Germline CDR1 reads MNHNS; CDR2 reads SASEGT. The V end lost 7 bases, the J end lost 4 bases, and 19 bases lay between the germline ends. CDR3 length equals 15 residues. DNA of the CDR3: TGTGCCAGCATCCCGTCCCGGGACTGTAGCACTGAAGCTTTCTTT. This encodes CASIPSRDCSTEAFF.

The chain combines TRBV29-1 with TRBJ1-2; TRBD1 matches at 8 bases. CDR1 SQVTM and CDR2 ANQGSEA come from the germline V gene. This CDR3 has 11 residues. Germline trimming cut 5 bases from V and 7 bases from J; bases unmatched to any gene: 3. The CDR3 sequence is CSVHRGGGYTF. The CDR3 DNA reads TGCAGCGTTCACAGGGGGGGTGGCTACACCTTC.

This clone has only one observation. The chain recombines TRBV6-5 with TRBJ1-1; D is unclear. The germline V and J ends were trimmed by 6 bases and 2 bases, with 10 bases remaining between them. CDR3 length equals 13 residues. CDR1 MNHEY and CDR2 SVGAGI come from the germline V gene. The CDR3 sequence is CASRQTLNTEAFF. The CDR3 coding sequence is TGTGCCAGCAGACAGACCCTAAACACTGAAGCTTTCTTT.

V usage is TRBV7-2 and J usage is TRBJ2-5, with TRBD2 matching 8 bases. Looked up from germline, CDR1 is SGHTA and CDR2 is FQGNSA. The V segment lost 4 bases and the J segment 4 bases; nucleotides outside the gene matches: 11. The CDR3 totals 16 residues. The CDR3 is CASSSRKAGVLETQYF. DNA for the CDR3: TGTGCCAGCAGCTCCCGTAAAGCGGGAGTTTTAGAGACCCAGTACTTC.

This rearrangement joins TRBV5-1 to TRBJ2-3, with 9 positions matching TRBD1. The CDR3 sequence is 14 residues long. Trimming took 4 bases from V and 4 from J; bases not matched to a gene: 4. The germline V gene has CDR1 SGHRS and CDR2 YFSETQ. CDR3 amino acids: CASSMGQGADTQYF. CDR3 in DNA: TGCGCCAGCAGCATGGGACAGGGAGCAGATACGCAGTATTTT.

The gene calls are TRBV4-1 and TRBJ2-3; 8 nucleotides line up with TRBD2. There are 15 residues in the CDR3. From germline, CDR1 is MGHRA and CDR2 YSYEKL. V lost 0 bases and J lost 6; bases outside the gene matches: 5. The CDR3, as DNA: TGCGCCAGCAGCCAAGAGCTAGCGGGCGGGGATACGCAGTATTTT. Protein: CASSQELAGGDTQYF.

The V and J genes are TRBV5-1 and TRBJ1-2; the match to TRBD1 covers 7 bases. V was pared by 2 bases and J by 3 bases, with 7 bases of the junction left unmatched. The CDR3 contains 15 residues. Germline V gene sequence: CDR1 SGHRS, CDR2 YFSETQ. In DNA, the CDR3 is TGCGCCAGCAGCTTTGGGACAGCTACGTACTATGGCTACACCTTC. It translates to CASSFGTATYYGYTF.

The count of this clone is one. V is TRBV27 and J is TRBJ2-3, with 7 nucleotides matching TRBD2. This CDR3 region has 17 residues. J lost 3 bases, V lost 7 bases, and 16 bases had no gene match. Per germline, CDR1 MNHEY and CDR2 SMNVEV (reference sequence). Here the CDR3 DNA reads TGTGCCAGCATCCCCGGCGGACTAGTCAGGGTTACAGATACGCAGTATTTT. Translated: CASIPGGLVRVTDTQYF.

The chain combines TRBV7-9 with TRBJ2-7; 9 bases map to TRBD2. Per germline, CDR1 SEHNR and CDR2 FQNEAQ (reference sequence). With 5 bases clipped from V and 7 bases from J, the junction kept 12 bases outside the gene matches. The CDR3 runs 15 residues. CDR3 bases: TGTGCCAGCAGCCCTTTGACTAGCGGAGCCTCGGAGCAGTACTTC. It yields the protein CASSPLTSGASEQYF.

This sequence joins TRBV5-4 and TRBJ2-3; D unresolved. The V and J ends lost 6 bases and 4 bases respectively, with 18 bases between them. CDR3 length equals 15 residues. CDR1 is SGHNT and CDR2 is YYREEE in the germline V gene (reference sequence). The CDR3 sequence is CASTLSPNGPDTQYF. In DNA, the CDR3 is TGTGCCAGCACCCTTAGTCCCAACGGTCCAGATACGCAGTATTTT. Variable domain in full (rest from reference TRBV5-4 and TRBJ2-3): ETGVTQSPTHLIKTRGQQVTLRCSSQSGHNTVSWYQQALGQGPQFIFQYYREEENGRGNFPPRFSGLQFPNYSSELNVNALELDDSALYLCASTLSPNGPDTQYFGPGTRLTVL.

The chain carries TRBV19 and TRBJ1-5; tentative D call: TRBD1 (5 bases). Germline loops: CDR1 LNHDA, CDR2 SQIVND (reference sequence). The CDR3 is 16 amino acids. V was clipped by 0 bases and J by 5 bases, with 14 bases between them. CDR3 coding DNA: TGTGCCAGTAGTATAGATGCGAGGACACCCTATCAGCCCCAGCATTTT. This codes for CASSIDARTPYQPQHF.

This clone was recorded a few times. The V call is TRBV5-3, the J call TRBJ1-1; D call uncertain. TRBV5-3 carries the ORF label, with uncertain function. Trimming took off 1 base at V and 6 bases at J, with 10 bases between the two ends. The CDR3 runs 13 residues. The CDR3 bases are TGTGCCAGAAGCTTGTCTGGCGGGCCTGAAGCTTTCTTT. It codes for CARSLSGGPEAFF.

The gene calls are TRBV6-1 and TRBJ1-4; TRBD1 matches 7 bases. Per germline, CDR1 MNHNS and CDR2 SASEGT. The trim removed 7 bases at V and 16 bases at J, leaving 15 bases unmatched. The CDR3 is 13 amino acids. The CDR3: CASIGGYEQGRFF. CDR3 bases: TGTGCCAGCATAGGCGGGTACGAACAGGGGAGGTTTTTT.

V gene TRBV5-1 combines with J gene TRBJ1-2; 8 nucleotides line up with TRBD1. Looked up from germline, CDR1 is SGHRS and CDR2 is YFSETQ. J gave up 8 bases and V 4 bases, and 10 bases lay outside the gene matches. The CDR3 covers 14 residues. The CDR3 DNA reads as TGCGCCAGCAGCCCGGACAGGGATGTTGGCGGCTACACCTTC. This gives the protein CASSPDRDVGGYTF. Using reference TRBV5-1 and TRBJ1-2 for the parts outside the CDR3, the full variable domain is KAGVTQTPRYLIKTRGQQVTLSCSPISGHRSVSWYQQTPGQGLQFLFEYFSETQRNKGNFPGRFSGRQFSNSRSEMNVSTLELGDSALYLCASSPDRDVGGYTFGSGTRLTVV.

The V gene is TRBV15, the J gene TRBJ1-1; the match to TRBD1 covers 7 bases. The CDR3 spans 13 residues. The V gene end was trimmed by 5 bases and the J gene end by 5 bases; junction bases not matched to a gene: 5. Per the germline V gene, CDR1 is LNHNV and CDR2 is YYDKDF (reference sequence). Written as DNA, the CDR3 is TGTGCCACCAGCGGGTCAGGGGGGACTGAAGCTTTCTTT. Encoded protein: CATSGSGGTEAFF.

This chain uses TRBV11-2 with TRBJ2-7, with 9 bases identical to TRBD2. The CDR3 consists of 15 residues. The V segment lost 2 bases and the J segment 2 bases; nucleotides outside the gene matches: 4. Per the germline V gene, CDR1 is SGHAT and CDR2 is FQNNGV. The CDR3 here is CASSLYTSGPYEQYF. CDR3 coding DNA: TGTGCCAGCAGCTTATACACTAGCGGGCCCTACGAGCAGTACTTC.

The chain has TRBV14 and TRBJ2-3, with D possibly TRBD2 on 5 matching bases. V lost 2 bases, J lost 0 bases, and 9 bases lay in between. Germline values: CDR1 SGHDN, CDR2 FVKESK. This CDR3 region has 15 residues. CDR3 sequence (DNA): TGTGCCAGCAGCCAACGCGGGCCCAGCACAGATACGCAGTATTTT. This encodes CASSQRGPSTDTQYF.

The rearrangement uses TRBV5-3 and TRBJ2-5; D perhaps matches TRBD2 (6 bases). TRBV5-3 is designated an ORF whose function remains uncertain. Trimming cost V 4 bases and J 3 bases, with 22 bases left between them. The CDR3 contains 17 residues. The chain's CDR3 is CARSPTGGAERKETQYF. Here the CDR3 DNA reads TGTGCCAGAAGCCCTACCGGAGGGGCTGAACGGAAAGAGACCCAGTACTTC.

The chain joins TRBV18 to TRBJ1-1; tentative D call: TRBD1 (5 bases). This CDR3 contains 14 residues. V was trimmed by 3 bases and J by 8 bases, leaving 16 bases between them. Germline V CDR1 and CDR2: KGHSH, LQKENI. The CDR3 spells CASSPGQGAREAFF. The CDR3 nucleotides read TGTGCCAGCTCACCTGGCCAAGGGGCGCGGGAAGCTTTCTTT.

The chain is built from TRBV6-1 and TRBJ1-1, with D possibly being TRBD1 (5 bases). This CDR3 comprises 12 residues. Trimming shortened V by 6 bases and J by 4 bases, and 9 bases separated the two germline ends. Germline CDR1 reads MNHNS; CDR2 reads SASEGT. CDR3 residues: CASSDRVTEAFF. CDR3 nucleotide sequence: TGTGCCAGCAGCGACAGAGTCACTGAAGCTTTCTTT.